The 23 T cell receptor beta chains below were found in one sample sequenced in a study of T-cell reconstitution after alpha-beta-depleted transplantation in children. Unique molecular identifiers were incorporated when the TCRbeta library was constructed. TCRdb ran MiXCR on the PCR reads and lists one entry per CDR3 protein. The profile covers some 500,000 distinct CDR3 sequences, with approximately 30% appearing a single time and roughly 2.5% taken by the ten largest. This specimen consisted of PBMCs from the stem cell graft donor, obtained from the stem cell graft. These receptors came from a human donor who donated a stem cell graft to a child with aplastic anemia.

This clonotype was detected only a few times. The chain joins TRBV18 to TRBJ2-3; D is ambiguous. This CDR3 spans 14 amino acids. Trimming pared 6 bases from V and 2 bases from J, leaving 12 bases between. In germline, CDR1 is KGHSH, CDR2 LQKENI. The CDR3 region has the DNA TGTGCCAGCTCCACCTACCTGGACACAGATACGCAGTATTTT. It encodes CASSTYLDTDTQYF.

The chain couples TRBV9 to TRBJ2-2, with TRBD2 matching 8 bases. The germline gives CDR1 SGDLS, CDR2 YYNGEE. V lost 6 bases and J lost 4; bases outside the gene matches: 11. The CDR3 contains 16 residues. The CDR3 nucleotides are TGTGCCAGCAACCTCATGGGCAGCGGGGGCACCGGGGAGCTGTTTTTT. This codes for CASNLMGSGGTGELFF.

This chain links TRBV5-4 with TRBJ1-4, with TRBD1 matching over 10 bases. The CDR3 is made up of 16 amino acids. V lost 3 bases, J lost 5 bases, and 7 bases stayed unmatched. Looked up from germline, CDR1 is SGHNT and CDR2 is YYREEE (reference sequence). CDR3 region: CASSSAGQGVNEKLFF. DNA of the CDR3: TGTGCCAGCAGCTCGGCAGGACAGGGGGTAAATGAAAAACTGTTTTTT.

This clonotype was seen only a few times. J is TRBJ2-7 and V is TRBV6-1, with no clear D. Germline CDR1 MNHNS, CDR2 SASEGT. Trimming pared 2 bases from V and 0 bases from J, leaving 8 bases between. The length of the CDR3 is 14 residues. This CDR3 reads CASSELADSYEQYF. For the CDR3, the DNA is TGTGCCAGCAGTGAACTGGCCGACTCCTACGAGCAGTACTTC.

The rearrangement joins TRBV6-5 to TRBJ2-7; D perhaps matches TRBD2 (5 bases). The CDR3 runs 12 residues. Germline V gene sequence: CDR1 MNHEY, CDR2 SVGAGI. The V end lost 6 bases, the J end lost 5 bases, and 11 bases lay between the germline ends. CDR3 sequence (DNA): TGTGCCAGCAGGGACTGGAAGGACGAGCAGTACGTC. Its translation: CASRDWKDEQYV.

The chain has TRBV29-1 and TRBJ2-1; 7 positions agree with TRBD1. The CDR3 has 13 amino acids. Germline CDR1 reads SQVTM; CDR2 reads ANQGSEA. V was clipped by 3 bases and J by 4 bases; unmatched bases: 3. CDR3 region: CSVETGSYNEQFF. The CDR3 region has the DNA TGCAGCGTTGAGACAGGGTCTTACAATGAGCAGTTCTTC.

This sequence joins TRBV4-2 and TRBJ2-3; 13 bases line up with TRBD2. Germline-derived CDR1 and CDR2 are LGHNA and YNFKEQ. J lost 0 bases, V lost 3 bases, and 0 bases had no gene match. This CDR3 has 16 residues. Here the CDR3 reads CASSQGLAGSTDTQYF. The CDR3 DNA is TGTGCCAGCAGCCAGGGACTAGCGGGAAGCACAGATACGCAGTATTTT.

This clonotype was seen a handful of times. The V call is TRBV13, the J call TRBJ2-5, with D perhaps matching TRBD2 (6 bases). Germline CDR1 reads PRHDT; CDR2 reads FYEKMQ (reference sequence). V lost 3 bases to trimming and J lost 3 bases, with 11 bases between them. This CDR3 is built from 14 residues. The CDR3 nucleotides are TGTGCCAGCAGCTTCCGGGACTCTGAAGAGACCCAGTACTTC. Protein sequence: CASSFRDSEETQYF.

The genes are TRBV5-6 and TRBJ1-6; possible D gene TRBD1, 5 bases. The CDR3 covers 19 residues. With 5 bases removed from V and 11 bases from J, the gap between germline ends came to 32 bases. Germline lookup yields CDR1 SGHDT and CDR2 YYEEEE. The CDR3 bases are TGTGCCAGCAGTTTGACGGTTTCTCGAGCAGGGCGAACCGGGGCACCCCTCCACTTT. It specifies CASSLTVSRAGRTGAPLHF.

For this clonotype: No conserved phenylalanine or tryptophan is present at the end of the CDR3, so a read error is the likely explanation. Because the CDR3's place on the DNA is in doubt, the DNA is left out and the CDR3 is given as listed by TCRdb. V and J are TRBV5-6 and TRBJ2-3; the table names TRBD2, a call not compared with the DNA. The CDR3 has 13 residues if both end residues are counted. Germline assignment: CDR1 SGHDT and CDR2 YYEEEE. The CDR3 is CASSPVPMGASDL.

This clonotype was recorded a few times. The chain links TRBV20-1 to TRBJ2-2, with 11 bases that match TRBD2. Trimming at V came to 0 bases and at J to 3 bases, leaving 6 bases not matched to a gene. Germline loops: CDR1 DFQATT, CDR2 SNEGSKA (reference sequence). The CDR3 runs 17 residues. CDR3 bases: TGCAGTGCTAGAGATCGGGGGACTAGCGGATACACCGGGGAGCTGTTTTTT. The encoded protein is CSARDRGTSGYTGELFF.

This chain links TRBV4-3 with TRBJ2-3, with TRBD2 matching 9 bases. The CDR3 consists of 17 residues. The trim removed 0 bases at V and 3 bases at J, leaving 7 bases unmatched. The V gene's germline CDR1 is LGHNA and CDR2 YSLEER. DNA for the CDR3: TGCGCCAGCAGCCAAGAAGCTAGCGGGGTAGGAACAGATACGCAGTATTTT. This sequence encodes CASSQEASGVGTDTQYF.

The chain links TRBV19 to TRBJ1-6, with D maybe TRBD1 (6 bases). Trimming pared 4 bases from V and 10 bases from J, leaving 17 bases between. The CDR3 spans 15 residues. Germline V lookup: CDR1 LNHDA, CDR2 SQIVND (reference sequence). As DNA, the CDR3 is TGTGCCAGTAGTAAGTTTCCAGGGGAGCGATCACCCCTCCACTTT. This encodes CASSKFPGERSPLHF.

The sample holds a few counts of this clonotype. V usage is TRBV28 and J usage is TRBJ2-1; no firm D call. V was trimmed by 8 bases and J by 6 bases, leaving 5 bases between them. CDR3 length: 10 amino acids. Germline values: CDR1 MDHEN, CDR2 SYDVKM. As DNA, the CDR3 is TGTGCCAGCTGGAGCAATGAGCAGTTCTTC. Translated, it gives CASWSNEQFF.

In its sample, this clonotype was seen a few times. CDR3: CATSIDRGLYGYTF. As DNA, the CDR3 is TGTGCCACCAGCATCGACAGGGGGCTCTATGGCTACACCTTC. The chain joins TRBV15 to TRBJ1-2; the match to TRBD1 covers 10 bases. V lost 4 bases to trimming and J lost 4 bases; unmatched junction nucleotides: 3. Germline CDR1 is LNHNV and CDR2 is YYDKDF (reference sequence). The CDR3 sequence is 14 residues long.

At least ten counts were recorded for this clonotype. CDR3 nucleotides: TGTGCCAGCAGCTTAGCGGAGGGTCAGCCCCAGCATTTT. Protein: CASSLAEGQPQHF. The chain uses TRBV7-6 and TRBJ1-5; D is ambiguous. The CDR3 loop spans 13 amino acids. Germline lookup yields CDR1 SGHVS and CDR2 FNYEAQ. V was trimmed by 0 bases and J by 6 bases, leaving 6 bases between them.

This clonotype turned up a few times. CDR3 bases: TGCGCCAGCAGCTTGGAGGGGGCAGCAGATACGCAGTATTTT. This gives the protein CASSLEGAADTQYF. V gene TRBV5-1 combines with J gene TRBJ2-3; 7 bases map to TRBD1. The CDR3 contains 14 residues. Germline CDR1 reads SGHRS; CDR2 reads YFSETQ. The V segment lost 0 bases and the J segment 4 bases; nucleotides outside the gene matches: 2.

V usage is TRBV7-9 and J usage is TRBJ2-6; 8 bases map to TRBD1. CDR3 length: 16 residues. Unmatched junction bases numbered 4, after V lost 4 bases and J lost 2 bases. Germline V gene sequence: CDR1 SEHNR, CDR2 FQNEAQ (reference sequence). CDR3 region: CASSWKQGAGANVLTF. The CDR3 coding sequence is TGTGCCAGCAGCTGGAAACAGGGGGCTGGGGCCAACGTCCTGACTTTC. Complete variable domain (other parts from reference TRBV7-9 and TRBJ2-6): DTGVSQNPRHKITKRGQNVTFRCDPISEHNRLYWYRQTLGQGPEFLTYFQNEAQLEKSRLLSDRFSAERPKGSFSTLEIQRTEQGDSAMYLCASSWKQGAGANVLTFGAGSRLTVL.

This chain connects TRBV29-1 to TRBJ2-7; weak D call: TRBD2 (7 bases). From germline, CDR1 is SQVTM and CDR2 ANQGSEA. The CDR3 runs 14 residues. The V end lost 4 bases, the J end lost 0 bases, and 13 bases lay between the germline ends. CDR3 amino acids: CSVGGGGSSYEQYF. The CDR3 nucleotides are TGCAGCGTTGGGGGGGGCGGAAGCTCCTACGAGCAGTACTTC.

This clonotype appeared a few times. The gene calls are TRBV6-1 and TRBJ2-7; TRBD1 aligns across 7 bases. The length of the CDR3 is 13 residues. Trimming at V came to 4 bases and at J to 0 bases, leaving 0 bases not matched to a gene. Germline values: CDR1 MNHNS, CDR2 SASEGT. The CDR3 nucleotides read TGTGCCAGCAGTGCAGGGGGCTCCTACGAGCAGTACGTC. Translation gives CASSAGGSYEQYV.

This clonotype was counted a few times. V and J are TRBV7-9 and TRBJ1-6; maybe TRBD1 (6 bases). Germline V gives CDR1 SEHNR, CDR2 FQNEAQ (reference sequence). The CDR3 runs to 15 residues. V was trimmed by 3 bases and J by 5 bases, leaving 11 bases between them. The CDR3 DNA sequence: TGTGCCAGCAGCTTGGCAGGGGCGGATAATTCACCCCTCCACTTT. This codes for CASSLAGADNSPLHF.

V usage is TRBV14 and J usage is TRBJ1-2, with TRBD1 identical over 9 bases. The germline V gene encodes CDR1 SGHDN and CDR2 FVKESK. V lost 4 bases and J lost 14; bases outside the gene matches: 11. This CDR3 is 13 amino acids long. The CDR3 DNA reads as TGTGCCAGCAGCCCGGCAGGGACAGGGTTGTCGACCTTC. As protein: CASSPAGTGLSTF.

This clonotype was found a few times. This chain links TRBV7-2 with TRBJ2-6, with 7 nucleotides matching TRBD1. After removal of 6 bases from V and 1 base from J, the junction contained 0 bases not matched to a gene. Germline values: CDR1 SGHTA, CDR2 FQGNSA. There are 14 residues in the CDR3. CDR3: CASRQGSGANVLTF. The CDR3 nucleotides are TGTGCCAGCAGACAGGGGTCTGGGGCCAACGTCCTGACTTTC.